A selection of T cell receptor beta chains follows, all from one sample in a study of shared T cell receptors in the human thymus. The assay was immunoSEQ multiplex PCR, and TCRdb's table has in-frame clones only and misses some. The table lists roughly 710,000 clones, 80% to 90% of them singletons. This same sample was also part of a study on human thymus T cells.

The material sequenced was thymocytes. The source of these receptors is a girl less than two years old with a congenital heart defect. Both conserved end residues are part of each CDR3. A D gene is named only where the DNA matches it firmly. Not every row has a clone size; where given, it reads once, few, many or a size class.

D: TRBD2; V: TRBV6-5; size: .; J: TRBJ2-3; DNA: TGTGCCAGCAGTTGGATGCGGGGGAACACAGATACGCAGTATTTT; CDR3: CASSWMRGNTDTQYF
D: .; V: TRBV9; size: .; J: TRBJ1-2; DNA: TGTGCCAGCAGCCCCGCGGCAGGGGCCTATGGCTACACCTTC; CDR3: CASSPAAGAYGYTF
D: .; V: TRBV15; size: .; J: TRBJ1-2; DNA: TGTGCCACCAAGGATTACAGCAGTAACTATGGCTACACCTTC; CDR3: CATKDYSSNYGYTF
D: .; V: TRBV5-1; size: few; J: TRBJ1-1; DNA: TGCGCCAGCAGCTTGGTAGCGGGGGGGACTGAAGCTTTCTTT; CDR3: CASSLVAGGTEAFF
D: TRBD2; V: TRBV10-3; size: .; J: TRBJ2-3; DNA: TGTGCCATCAGTGAGCGGGGGGACGAAAGCACAGATACGCAGTATTTT; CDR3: CAISERGDESTDTQYF
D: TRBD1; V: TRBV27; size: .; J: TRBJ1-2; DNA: TGTGCCAGCAGCCTGGGACAGGGAGAGGACTATGGCTACACCTTC; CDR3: CASSLGQGEDYGYTF
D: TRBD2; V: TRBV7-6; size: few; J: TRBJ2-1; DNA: TGTGCCAGCAGCTTCCACCCCTATCAGACTAGCGGGGGGATCAATGAGCAGTTCTTC; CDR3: CASSFHPYQTSGGINEQFF
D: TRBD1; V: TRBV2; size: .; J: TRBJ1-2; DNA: TGTGCCAGCAGCCGGATGGACAGGAGGGTGATCCTTGGTGGCTACACCTTC; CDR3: CASSRMDRRVILGGYTF
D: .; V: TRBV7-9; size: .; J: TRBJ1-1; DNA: TGTGCCAGCAGCCCCGGCAACCGACCACCTGCGGTCACTGAAGCTTTCTTT; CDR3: CASSPGNRPPAVTEAFF
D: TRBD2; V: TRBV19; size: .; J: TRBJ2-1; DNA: TGTGCCAGTAGACAGCGGGGCCTCTACAATGAGCAGTTCTTC; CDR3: CASRQRGLYNEQFF
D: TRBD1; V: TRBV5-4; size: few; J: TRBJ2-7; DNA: TGTGCCAGCAGCCCGGACAGGGCAGTCGAGCAGTACTTC; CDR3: CASSPDRAVEQYF
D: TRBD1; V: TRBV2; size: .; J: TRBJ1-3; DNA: TGTGCCAGCAGTGTCCTCGGGACAGGTTACTCTGGAAACACCATATATTTT; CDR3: CASSVLGTGYSGNTIYF
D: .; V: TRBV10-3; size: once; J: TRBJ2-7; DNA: TGTGCCATCAGTCCCCGCGTCCGAACCTTAACCAAGGGACACCCCCTTTCCTACGAGCAGTACTTC; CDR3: CAISPRVRTLTKGHPLSYEQYF
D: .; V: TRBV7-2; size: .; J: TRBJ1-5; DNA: TGTGCCAGCAGCTTAGAGGGCAGGGGACATTATAGCAATCAGCCCCAGCATTTT; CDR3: CASSLEGRGHYSNQPQHF
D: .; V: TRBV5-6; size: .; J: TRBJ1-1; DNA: TGTGCCAGCAGCTTGGGTCAGCGGGACACTGAAGCTTTCTTT; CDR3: CASSLGQRDTEAFF
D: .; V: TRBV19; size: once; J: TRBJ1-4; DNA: TGTGGCCCCATCGTTCCCGCAGGAGAAAAACTGTTTTTT; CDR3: CGPIVPAGEKLFF
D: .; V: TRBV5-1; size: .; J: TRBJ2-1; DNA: TGCGCCAGCAGTCGAGATACGGGGAGGAACAATGAGCAGTTCTTC; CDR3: CASSRDTGRNNEQFF
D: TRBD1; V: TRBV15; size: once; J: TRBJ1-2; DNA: TGTGCCACCAGCAGAGATGGAGTGGGACAGGGGGCGGGTGGCTACACCTTC; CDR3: CATSRDGVGQGAGGYTF
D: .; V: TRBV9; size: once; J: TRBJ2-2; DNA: TGTGCCAGCAGCGTAGTAGATGCGACCGGGGAGCTGTTTTTT; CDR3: CASSVVDATGELFF
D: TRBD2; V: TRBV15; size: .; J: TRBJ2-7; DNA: TGTGCCACCACCCGAGGGGAGGGGACCTACGAGCAGTACTTC; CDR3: CATTRGEGTYEQYF
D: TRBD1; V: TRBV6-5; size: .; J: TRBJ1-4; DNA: TGTGCCAGCAGTTACTCGAGGACAGGAAGAAAACTGTTTTTT; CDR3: CASSYSRTGRKLFF
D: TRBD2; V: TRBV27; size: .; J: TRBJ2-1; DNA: TGTGCCAGCAGCAAAGAGCGGGGGGCCCCCTCCTACAATGAGCAGTTCTTC; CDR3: CASSKERGAPSYNEQFF
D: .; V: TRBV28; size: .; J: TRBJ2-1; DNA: TGTGCCAGCGGAATACAGAGTGAGCAGTTCTTC; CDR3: CASGIQSEQFF
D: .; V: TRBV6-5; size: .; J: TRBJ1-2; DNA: TGTGCCAGCAGTAAAAATATATTCGACTTCTATGGCTACACCTTC; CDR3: CASSKNIFDFYGYTF
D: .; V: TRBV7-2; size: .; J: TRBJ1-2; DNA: TGTGCCAGCAGCCTAATGGGGGGGGGTCCCGCAGGAAATAACTATGGCTACACCTTC; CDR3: CASSLMGGGPAGNNYGYTF
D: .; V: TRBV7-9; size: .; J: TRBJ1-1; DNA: TGTGCCAGCAGCTTAGGTAGTGGTGGGGGGGCGAACACTGAAGCTTTCTTT; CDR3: CASSLGSGGGANTEAFF
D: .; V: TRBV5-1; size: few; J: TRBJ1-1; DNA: TGCGCCAGCAGCTTGGGACAGGAGGACACTGAAGCTTTCTTT; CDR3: CASSLGQEDTEAFF
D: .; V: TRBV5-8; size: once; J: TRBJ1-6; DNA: TGTGCCAGCAGCTTGGTGGAGAATTCACCCCTCCACTTT; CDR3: CASSLVENSPLHF
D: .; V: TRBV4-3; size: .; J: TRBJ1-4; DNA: TGCGCCAGCAGCCAAACGCGAGCCCCCGCTAATGAAAAACTGTTTTTT; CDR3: CASSQTRAPANEKLFF
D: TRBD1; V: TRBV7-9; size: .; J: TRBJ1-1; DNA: TGTGCCAGCAGGGGACAGGGACGAGGGGGTAGCACTGAAGCTTTCTTT; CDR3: CASRGQGRGGSTEAFF
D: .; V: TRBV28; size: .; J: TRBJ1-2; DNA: TGTGCCAGCAGTCCCGGGGAAGGGAACTATGGCTACACCTTC; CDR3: CASSPGEGNYGYTF
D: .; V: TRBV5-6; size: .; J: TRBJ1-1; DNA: TGTGCCAGCTCCCCAGGGTCCTCAGGGGCTGACACTGAAGCTTTCTTT; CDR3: CASSPGSSGADTEAFF
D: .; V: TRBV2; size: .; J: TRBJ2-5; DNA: TGTGCCAGCACCTCACCTTCTCCGGGAGACAGGGTGGGTCAAAGAGATGAGACCCAGTACTTC; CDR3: CASTSPSPGDRVGQRDETQYF
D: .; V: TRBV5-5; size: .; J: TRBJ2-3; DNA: TGTGCCAGCAGCTCCCCTCCCGACTTTGAGCCAATGGAGATCACAGATACGCAGTATTTT; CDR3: CASSSPPDFEPMEITDTQYF
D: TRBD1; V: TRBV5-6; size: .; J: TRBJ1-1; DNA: TGTGCCAGCAACCTTAACTTCGAGGGACAGTTTAAAATGAACACTGAAGCTTTCTTT; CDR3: CASNLNFEGQFKMNTEAFF
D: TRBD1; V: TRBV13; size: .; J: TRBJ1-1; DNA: TGTGCCAGCGGTCAGATCGACAGGGGGCCTGAAGCTTTCTTT; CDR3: CASGQIDRGPEAFF
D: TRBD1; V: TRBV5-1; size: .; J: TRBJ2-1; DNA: TGCGCCAGCAGCTTGGAAGGACAGGGGTCCTACAATGAGCAGTTCTTC; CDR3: CASSLEGQGSYNEQFF
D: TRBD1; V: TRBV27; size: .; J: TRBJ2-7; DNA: TGTGCCAGCAGTTTAAAACTCCGGGACAGGGTCTTCTCCTTGTACTTC; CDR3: CASSLKLRDRVFSLYF
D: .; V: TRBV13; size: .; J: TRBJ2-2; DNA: TGTGCCAGCAGCTTAAGACAGTGGACCGGGGAGCTGTTTTTT; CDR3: CASSLRQWTGELFF
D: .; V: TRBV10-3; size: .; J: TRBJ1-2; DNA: TGTGCCACGAGACAGAATGGCTACACCTTC; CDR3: CATRQNGYTF
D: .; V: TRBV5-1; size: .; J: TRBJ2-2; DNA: TGCGCCAGCAGCCGACAAAACCAGAGAGAAGGCACCGGGGAGCTGTTTTTT; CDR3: CASSRQNQREGTGELFF
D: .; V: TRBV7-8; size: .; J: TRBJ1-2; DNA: TGTGCCAGCAGGGCGGGGGACTATGGCTACACCTTC; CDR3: CASRAGDYGYTF
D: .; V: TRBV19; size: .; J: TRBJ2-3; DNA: TGTGCCAGTAGTATCTCTTCCGGGGACACCTTTTTTCGCACAGATACGCAGTATTTT; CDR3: CASSISSGDTFFRTDTQYF
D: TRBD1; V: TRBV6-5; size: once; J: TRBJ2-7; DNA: TGTGCCAGCAGTCCCCTAGGGACAGGGGTGGACGAGCAGTACTTC; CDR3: CASSPLGTGVDEQYF
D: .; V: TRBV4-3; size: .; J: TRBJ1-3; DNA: TGCGCCAGCAGCCAAGACGGAGGCTCTGGAAACACCATATATTTT; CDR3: CASSQDGGSGNTIYF
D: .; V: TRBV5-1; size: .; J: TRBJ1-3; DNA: TGCGCCAGCAGCCCAGATCAGAAGACATCGCAACCGGGGGACACCATATATTTT; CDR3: CASSPDQKTSQPGDTIYF
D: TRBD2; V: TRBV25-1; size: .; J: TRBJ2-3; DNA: TGTGCCAGCAGTGACCCTAGCAAGCGGGGAACTGCAGATACGCAGTATTTT; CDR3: CASSDPSKRGTADTQYF
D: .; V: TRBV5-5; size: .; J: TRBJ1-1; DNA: TGTGCCAGCAGCCCTAAAGGGCAGGGTCGGTTGTACACTGAAGCTTTCTTT; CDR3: CASSPKGQGRLYTEAFF
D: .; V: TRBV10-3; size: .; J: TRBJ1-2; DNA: TGTGCCATCAGTGGGACCCCAGGGTACTATGGCTACACCTTC; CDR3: CAISGTPGYYGYTF
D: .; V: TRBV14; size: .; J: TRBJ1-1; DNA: TGTGCCAGCCATGGGGCGACTGAAGCTTTCTTT; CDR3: CASHGATEAFF
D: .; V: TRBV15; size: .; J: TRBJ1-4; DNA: TGTGCCACCAGCAGAGATCTAGTGGATGAAAAACTGTTTTTT; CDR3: CATSRDLVDEKLFF
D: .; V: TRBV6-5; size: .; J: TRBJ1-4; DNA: TGTGCCAGCCGAAGGGAGCCTAATGAAAAACTGTTTTTT; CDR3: CASRREPNEKLFF
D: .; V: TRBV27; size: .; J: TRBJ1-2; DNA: TGTGCCACCTGGACCGGGAACCCTCTTAACTATGGCTACACCTTC; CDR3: CATWTGNPLNYGYTF
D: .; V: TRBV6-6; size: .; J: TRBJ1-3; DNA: TGTGCCAGCAGTTACGGGGACACGTCAGGAAACACCATATATTTT; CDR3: CASSYGDTSGNTIYF
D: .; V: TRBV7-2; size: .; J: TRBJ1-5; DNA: TGTGCCAGCAGCCCGGACTTCGGGGGGGTAAATCAGCCCCAGCATTTT; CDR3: CASSPDFGGVNQPQHF
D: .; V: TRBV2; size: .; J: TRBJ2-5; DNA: TGTGCCAGCAGTGAAAAGGGGCACCAAGAGACCCAGTACTTC; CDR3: CASSEKGHQETQYF
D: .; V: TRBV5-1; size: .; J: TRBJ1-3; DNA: TGCGCCAGCAGCTTGAGTTATCGCAGGGCCCAATCTGGAAACACCATATATTTT; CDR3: CASSLSYRRAQSGNTIYF
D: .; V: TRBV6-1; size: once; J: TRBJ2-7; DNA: TGTGCCAGCAGAGTACCCAGGACATCCTACGAGCAGTACTTC; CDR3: CASRVPRTSYEQYF